This TCR beta chain was identified in a study of early T cells in non-severe SARS-CoV-2 infection. At the level of the study: Bulk RNA taken from unsorted whole blood was sequenced, leaving chains unpaired. The study's findings and limits: Matching results from VDJdb favored anti-spike CD8 responses, leaving private and CD4 specificities undetected.

This clonotype turned up a few times. Its target is not known. Germline values: CDR1 LGHDT, CDR2 YNNKEL (reference sequence). Between the trimmed V and J ends, which lost 0 bases and 10 bases, there was a span of 12 bases. There are 13 residues in the CDR3. Individual cDNA molecules each received unique molecular identifiers attached to them. MiXCR, applied by TCRdb to the 5' RACE reads, yields one record per CDR3 protein. The table shows around 44,000 distinct CDR3 sequences, with 6.5% to 9.5% occurring only once. The sample comprised whole blood. The chain couples TRBV3-1 to TRBJ1-1, with D unresolved. This sequence originates from an adult who was a healthcare worker with PCR-confirmed SARS-CoV-2 infection or an uninfected control (not recorded which). The CDR3 region is CASSQDWVSGAFF. The CDR3 coding sequence is TGTGCCAGCAGCCAAGATTGGGTTTCCGGAGCTTTCTTT.